The clone carrying this T cell receptor (beta chain) was observed a few times. An immunoSEQ assay, version v3.0, was performed at survey level. Repertoires were generated with immunoSEQ multiplex PCR, while TCRdb's copy carries only in-frame clones and drops some. Of about 26,000 clones in the sample, around 86% were seen once. The sample belongs to a study of long-term antiretroviral therapy in people with HIV. Per germline, CDR1 WSHSY and CDR2 SAAADI. The V gene end was trimmed by 6 bases and the J gene end by 1 base; junction bases not matched to a gene: 4. The CDR3 loop spans 14 amino acids. The gene calls are TRBV10-2 and TRBJ2-5, with TRBD2 identical over 8 bases. The origin of this receptor is a man in his fifties or sixties with HIV. Sequencing used unsorted PBMCs, obtained 2.9 years after starting antiretroviral therapy. The CDR3 protein is CASRITSGQETQYF. DNA for the CDR3: TGCGCCAGCAGGATTACTAGCGGCCAAGAGACCCAGTACTTC.